This T cell receptor (beta chain) was identified during a study of control samples from healthy donors and cancer patients. Losses at the gene ends were 1 base for V and 4 bases for J; bases not matched to a gene: 4. CDR1 and CDR2 from the germline V gene are SGHRS and YFSETQ. The CDR3 length is 15 residues. Produced via immunoSEQ multiplex PCR; TCRdb's table is partial and in-frame only. The sample has some 130,000 clones, 80% to 90% seen once. Sequenced material: blood. The gene calls are TRBV5-1 and TRBJ2-3, with TRBD2 matching over 9 bases. The source of this sequence is a woman in her twenties or thirties in good health. The chain's CDR3 is CASSLRGRGPDTQYF. CDR3 bases: TGCGCCAGCAGCTTGCGCGGGAGGGGCCCAGATACGCAGTATTTT.